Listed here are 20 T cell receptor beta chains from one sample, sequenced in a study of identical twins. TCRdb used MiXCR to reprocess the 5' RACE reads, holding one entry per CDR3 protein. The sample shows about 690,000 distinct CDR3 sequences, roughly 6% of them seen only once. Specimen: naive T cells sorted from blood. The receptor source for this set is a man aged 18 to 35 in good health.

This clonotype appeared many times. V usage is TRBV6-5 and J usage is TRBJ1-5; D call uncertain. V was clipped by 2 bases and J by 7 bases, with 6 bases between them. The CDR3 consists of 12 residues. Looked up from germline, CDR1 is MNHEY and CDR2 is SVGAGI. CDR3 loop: CASSYLGQPQHF. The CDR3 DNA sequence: TGTGCCAGCAGTTACCTCGGGCAGCCCCAGCATTTT.

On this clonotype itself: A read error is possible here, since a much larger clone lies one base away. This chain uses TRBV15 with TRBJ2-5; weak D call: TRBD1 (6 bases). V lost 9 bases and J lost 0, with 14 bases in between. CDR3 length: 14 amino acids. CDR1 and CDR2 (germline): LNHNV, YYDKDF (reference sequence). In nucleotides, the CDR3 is TGTGCCACAGTCCAGGGGAAGTACCAAGAGACCCAGTACTTC. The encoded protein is CATVQGKYQETQYF.

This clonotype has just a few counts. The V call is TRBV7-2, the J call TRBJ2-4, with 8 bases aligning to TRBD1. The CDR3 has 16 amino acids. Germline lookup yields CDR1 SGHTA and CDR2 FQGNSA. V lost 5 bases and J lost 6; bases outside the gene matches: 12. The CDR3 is CASSPATGERGNIQYF. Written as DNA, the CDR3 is TGTGCCAGCAGCCCGGCGACAGGGGAGAGGGGAAACATTCAGTACTTC.

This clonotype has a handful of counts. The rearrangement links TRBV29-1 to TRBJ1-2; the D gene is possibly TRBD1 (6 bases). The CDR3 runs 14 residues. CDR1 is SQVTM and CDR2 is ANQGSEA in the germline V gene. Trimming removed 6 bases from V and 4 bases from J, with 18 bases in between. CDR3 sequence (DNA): TGCAGCGTCCTATTCCAGGGGCTCGGCTATGGCTACACCTTC. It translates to CSVLFQGLGYGYTF. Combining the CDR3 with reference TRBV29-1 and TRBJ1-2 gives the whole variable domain SAVISQKPSRDICQRGTSLTIQCQVDSQVTMMFWYRQQPGQSLTLIATANQGSEATYESGFVIDKFPISRPNLTFSTLTVSNMSPEDSSIYLCSVLFQGLGYGYTFGSGTRLTVV.

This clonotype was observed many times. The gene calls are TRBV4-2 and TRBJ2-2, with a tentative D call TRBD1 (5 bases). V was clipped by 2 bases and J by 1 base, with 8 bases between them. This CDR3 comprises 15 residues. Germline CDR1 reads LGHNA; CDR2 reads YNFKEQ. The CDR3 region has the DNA TGTGCCAGCAGCCAAATTCAGGGGAACACCGGGGAGCTGTTTTTT. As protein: CASSQIQGNTGELFF.

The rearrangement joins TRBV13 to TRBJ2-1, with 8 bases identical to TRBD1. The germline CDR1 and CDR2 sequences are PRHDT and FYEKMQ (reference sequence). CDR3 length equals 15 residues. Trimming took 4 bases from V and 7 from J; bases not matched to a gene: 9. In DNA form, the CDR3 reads TGTGCCAGCAGCTCCCTGGACAGGGCGGGGAATGAGCAGTTCTTC. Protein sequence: CASSSLDRAGNEQFF.

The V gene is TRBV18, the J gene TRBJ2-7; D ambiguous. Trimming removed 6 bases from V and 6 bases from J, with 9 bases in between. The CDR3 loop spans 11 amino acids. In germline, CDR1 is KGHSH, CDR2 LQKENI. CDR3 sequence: CASSHNLEQYF. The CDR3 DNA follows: TGTGCCAGCTCCCATAACCTCGAGCAGTACTTC. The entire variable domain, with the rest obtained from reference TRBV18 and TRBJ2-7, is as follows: NAGVMQNPRHLVRRRGQEARLRCSPMKGHSHVYWYRQLPEEGLKFMVYLQKENIIDESGMPKERFSAEFPKEGPSILRIQQVVRGDSAAYFCASSHNLEQYFGPGTRLTVT.

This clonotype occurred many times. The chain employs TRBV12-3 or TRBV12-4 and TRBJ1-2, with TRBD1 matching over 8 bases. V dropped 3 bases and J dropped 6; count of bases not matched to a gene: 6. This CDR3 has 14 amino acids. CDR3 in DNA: TGTGCCAGCAGTTTGGAGAACAGGGGGAATGGCTACACCTTC. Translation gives CASSLENRGNGYTF.

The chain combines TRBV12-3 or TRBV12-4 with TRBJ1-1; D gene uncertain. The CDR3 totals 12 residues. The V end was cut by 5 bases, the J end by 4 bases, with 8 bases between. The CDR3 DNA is TGTGCCAGCAGTCTTTTTTCCACTGAAGCTTTCTTT. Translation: CASSLFSTEAFF.

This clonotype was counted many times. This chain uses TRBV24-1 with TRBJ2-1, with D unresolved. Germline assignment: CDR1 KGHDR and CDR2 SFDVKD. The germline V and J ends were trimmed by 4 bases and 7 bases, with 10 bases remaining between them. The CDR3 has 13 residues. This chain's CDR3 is CATSDHGLNEQFF. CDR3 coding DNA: TGTGCCACCAGTGACCACGGTCTAAATGAGCAGTTCTTC.

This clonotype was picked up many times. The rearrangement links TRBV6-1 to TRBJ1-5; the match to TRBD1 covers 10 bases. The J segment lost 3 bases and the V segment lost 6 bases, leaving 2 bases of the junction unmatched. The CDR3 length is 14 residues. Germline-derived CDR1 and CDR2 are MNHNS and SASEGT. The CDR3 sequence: CASRTGGLNQPQHF. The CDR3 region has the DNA TGTGCCAGCAGGACAGGGGGCCTCAATCAGCCCCAGCATTTT.

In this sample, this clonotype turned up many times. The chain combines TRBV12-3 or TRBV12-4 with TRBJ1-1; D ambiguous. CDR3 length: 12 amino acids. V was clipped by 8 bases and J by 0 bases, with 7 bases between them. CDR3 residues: CASAFLNTEAFF. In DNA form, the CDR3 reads TGTGCCAGCGCGTTTTTGAACACTGAAGCTTTCTTT.

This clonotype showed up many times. In DNA form, the CDR3 reads TGTGCCAGCAAGGGTTACAGGGAGGGCTATGAGCAGTTCTTC. Its translation: CASKGYREGYEQFF. The chain recombines TRBV6-4 with TRBJ2-1, with D possibly TRBD2 on 7 matching bases. The CDR3 is 14 residues long. The V and J ends lost 7 bases and 8 bases respectively, with 18 bases between them. Germline V gene data show CDR1 as MRHNA and CDR2 as SNTAGT.

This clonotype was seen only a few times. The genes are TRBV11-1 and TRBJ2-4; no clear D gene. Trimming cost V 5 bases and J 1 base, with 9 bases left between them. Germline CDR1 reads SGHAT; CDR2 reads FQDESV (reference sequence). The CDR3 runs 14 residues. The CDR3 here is CASSLRSAKNIQYF. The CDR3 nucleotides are TGTGCCAGCAGCCTGAGGTCGGCCAAAAACATTCAGTACTTC.

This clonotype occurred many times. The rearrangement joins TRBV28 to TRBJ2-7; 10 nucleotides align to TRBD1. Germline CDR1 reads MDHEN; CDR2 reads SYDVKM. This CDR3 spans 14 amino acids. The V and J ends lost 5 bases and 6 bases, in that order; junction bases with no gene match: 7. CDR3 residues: CASSPETGGGEQYV. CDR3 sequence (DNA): TGTGCCAGCAGTCCTGAGACAGGGGGCGGCGAGCAGTACGTC.

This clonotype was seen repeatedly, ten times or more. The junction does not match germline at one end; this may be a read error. In nucleotides, the CDR3 is TGTGCCAGCAGTTTGGGGCAGACGAACACTGAAGCTTTCTTT. Translation: CASSLGQTNTEAFF. The V and J genes are TRBV5-1 and TRBJ1-1, with a tentative D call TRBD1 (5 bases). Germline values: CDR1 SGHRS, CDR2 YFSETQ. The CDR3 runs to 14 residues.

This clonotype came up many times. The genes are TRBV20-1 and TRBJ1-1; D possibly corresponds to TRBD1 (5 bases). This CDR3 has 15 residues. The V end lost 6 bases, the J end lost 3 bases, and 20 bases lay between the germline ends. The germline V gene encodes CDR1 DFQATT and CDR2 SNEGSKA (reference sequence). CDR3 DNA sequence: TGCAGTGCCATAATGTGGGGGGAAGGTGACACTGAAGCTTTCTTT. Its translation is CSAIMWGEGDTEAFF.

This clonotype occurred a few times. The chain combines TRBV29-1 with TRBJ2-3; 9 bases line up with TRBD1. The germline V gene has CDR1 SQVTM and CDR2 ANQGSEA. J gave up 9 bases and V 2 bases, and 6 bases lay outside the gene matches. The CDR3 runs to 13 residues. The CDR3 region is CSVEMTGGGTQYF. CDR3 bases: TGCAGCGTTGAAATGACAGGGGGAGGGACGCAGTATTTT.

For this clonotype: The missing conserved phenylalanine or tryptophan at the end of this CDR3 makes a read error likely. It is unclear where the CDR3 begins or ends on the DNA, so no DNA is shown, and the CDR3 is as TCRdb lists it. The CDR3 loop is CASSEDRGLDTQYL. The chain carries TRBV7-9 and TRBJ2-3; the table calls TRBD1, which could not be checked here. The length of the CDR3 is 14 amino acids, counting both ends. Germline CDR1 SEHNR, CDR2 FQNEAQ (reference sequence).

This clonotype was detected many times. This CDR3 is CSGKGAGVTNEQFF. The DNA of the CDR3 is TGCAGCGGGAAAGGGGCGGGGGTTACCAATGAGCAGTTCTTC. The V gene is TRBV29-1, the J gene TRBJ2-1, with 7 bases aligning to TRBD2. Germline-derived CDR1 and CDR2 are SQVTM and ANQGSEA. The CDR3 runs to 14 residues. The V gene end was trimmed by 7 bases and the J gene end by 6 bases; junction bases not matched to a gene: 12.